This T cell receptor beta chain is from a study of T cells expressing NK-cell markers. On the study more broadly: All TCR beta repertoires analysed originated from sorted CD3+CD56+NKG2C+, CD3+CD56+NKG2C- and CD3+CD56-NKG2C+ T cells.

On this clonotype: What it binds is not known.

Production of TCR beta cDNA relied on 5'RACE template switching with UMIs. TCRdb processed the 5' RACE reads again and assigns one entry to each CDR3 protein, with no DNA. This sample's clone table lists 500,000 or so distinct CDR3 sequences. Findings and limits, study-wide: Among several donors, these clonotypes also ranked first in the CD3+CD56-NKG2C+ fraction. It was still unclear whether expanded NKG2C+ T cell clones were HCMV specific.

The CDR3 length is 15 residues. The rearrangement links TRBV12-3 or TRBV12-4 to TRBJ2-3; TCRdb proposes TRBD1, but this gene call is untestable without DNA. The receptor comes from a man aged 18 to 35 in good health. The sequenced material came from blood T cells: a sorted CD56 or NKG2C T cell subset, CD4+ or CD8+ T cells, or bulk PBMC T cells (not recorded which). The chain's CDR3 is CASGAGQGSTDTQYF.